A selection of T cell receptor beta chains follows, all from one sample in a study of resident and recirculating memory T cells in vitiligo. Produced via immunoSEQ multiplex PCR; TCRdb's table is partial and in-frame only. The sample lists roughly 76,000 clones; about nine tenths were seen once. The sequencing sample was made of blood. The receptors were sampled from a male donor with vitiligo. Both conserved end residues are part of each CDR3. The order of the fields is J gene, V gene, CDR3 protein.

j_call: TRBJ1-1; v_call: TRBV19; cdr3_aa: CASAGGLWAEAFF
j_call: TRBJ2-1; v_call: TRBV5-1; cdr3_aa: CASSLVFRGNEQFF
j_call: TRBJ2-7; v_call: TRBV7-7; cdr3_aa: CASSPGLGGGVYEQYF
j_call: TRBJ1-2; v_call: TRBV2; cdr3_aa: CASPQAGAPLYGYTF
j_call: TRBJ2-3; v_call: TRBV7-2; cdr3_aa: CASSLELAGLTDTQYF
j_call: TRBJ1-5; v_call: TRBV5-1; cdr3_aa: CASSLDRGQNQPQHF
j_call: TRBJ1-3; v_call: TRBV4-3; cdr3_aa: CASSRGFSGNTIYF
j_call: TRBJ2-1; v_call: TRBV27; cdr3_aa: CASSLSTEPYEQFF
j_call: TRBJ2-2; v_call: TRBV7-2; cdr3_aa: CASCRRQGGATGELFF
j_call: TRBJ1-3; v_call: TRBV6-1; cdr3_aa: CASSEGPGSGNTIYF
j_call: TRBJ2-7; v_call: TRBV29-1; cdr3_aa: CSVVLRGVNSSYEQYF
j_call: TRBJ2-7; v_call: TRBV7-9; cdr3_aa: CASGLTGGYEQYF
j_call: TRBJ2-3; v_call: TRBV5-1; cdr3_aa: CASRRQGSTDTQYF
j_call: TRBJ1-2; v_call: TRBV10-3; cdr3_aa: CAISPPLGEDGYTF
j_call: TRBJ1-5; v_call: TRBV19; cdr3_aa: CASTQGTGGDNQPQHF
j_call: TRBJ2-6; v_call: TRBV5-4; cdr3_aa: CASRRNRAYSGANVLTF
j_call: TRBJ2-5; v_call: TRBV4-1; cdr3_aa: CASSPTTSAIQETQYF
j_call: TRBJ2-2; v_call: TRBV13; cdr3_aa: CASSFGSGGHTGELFF
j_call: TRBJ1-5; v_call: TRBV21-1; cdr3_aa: CASSKALRDRSHSNQPQHF
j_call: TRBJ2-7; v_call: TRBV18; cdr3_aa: CASSPPGGGAGEQYF
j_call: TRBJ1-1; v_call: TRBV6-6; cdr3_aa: CASSLGLDEAFF
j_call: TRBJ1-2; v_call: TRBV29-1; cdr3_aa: CSVGIGQGGGYTF
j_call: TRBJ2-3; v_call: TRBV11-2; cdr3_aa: CASSSTSGGTDTQYF
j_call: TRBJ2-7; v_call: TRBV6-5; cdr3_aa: CASSYSPGQGYEQYF
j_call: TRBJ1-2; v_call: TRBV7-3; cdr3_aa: CASSAGQVGGYTF
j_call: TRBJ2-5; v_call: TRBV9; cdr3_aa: CASSVGGGGLAETQYF
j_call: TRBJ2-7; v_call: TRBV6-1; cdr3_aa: CASSERPGQVGKHEQYF
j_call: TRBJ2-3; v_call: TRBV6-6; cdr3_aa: CASSAGGKTDTQYF
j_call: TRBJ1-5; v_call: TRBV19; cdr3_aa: CASSISYQPQHF
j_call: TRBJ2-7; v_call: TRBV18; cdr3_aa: CASSPLGQEEYEQYF
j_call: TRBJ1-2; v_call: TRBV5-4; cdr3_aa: CASSFPGRVHGYTF
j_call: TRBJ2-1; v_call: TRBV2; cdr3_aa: CASPLLAGGMNEQFF
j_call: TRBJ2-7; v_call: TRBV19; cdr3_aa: CASGGSPYEQYF
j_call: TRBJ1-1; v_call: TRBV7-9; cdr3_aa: CASSPGQRLTEAFF
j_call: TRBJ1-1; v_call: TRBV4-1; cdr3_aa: CASSQGVAGMNTEAFF
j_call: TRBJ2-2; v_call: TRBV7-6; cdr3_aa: CASSSYRENTGELFF
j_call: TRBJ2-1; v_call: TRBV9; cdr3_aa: CASSVGAFSYNEQFF
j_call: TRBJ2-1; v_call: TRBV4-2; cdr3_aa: CASSQEAGLNEQFF
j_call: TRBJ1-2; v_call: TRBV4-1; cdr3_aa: CASSQEGGTERGYTF
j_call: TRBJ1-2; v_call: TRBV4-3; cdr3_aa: CASSQVGQGNGYTF
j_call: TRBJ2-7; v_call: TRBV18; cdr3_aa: CASSDSGGGPYEQYF
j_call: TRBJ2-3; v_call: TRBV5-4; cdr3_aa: CASSLAGRGNTDTQYF
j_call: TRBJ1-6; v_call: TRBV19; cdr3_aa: CASSSWAANYNSPLHF
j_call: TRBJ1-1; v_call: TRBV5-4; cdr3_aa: CASRDGGLSRTEAFF
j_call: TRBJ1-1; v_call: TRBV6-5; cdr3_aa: CASSYDSLNTEAFF
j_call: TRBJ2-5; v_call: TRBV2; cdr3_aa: CASSERVKIQETQYF